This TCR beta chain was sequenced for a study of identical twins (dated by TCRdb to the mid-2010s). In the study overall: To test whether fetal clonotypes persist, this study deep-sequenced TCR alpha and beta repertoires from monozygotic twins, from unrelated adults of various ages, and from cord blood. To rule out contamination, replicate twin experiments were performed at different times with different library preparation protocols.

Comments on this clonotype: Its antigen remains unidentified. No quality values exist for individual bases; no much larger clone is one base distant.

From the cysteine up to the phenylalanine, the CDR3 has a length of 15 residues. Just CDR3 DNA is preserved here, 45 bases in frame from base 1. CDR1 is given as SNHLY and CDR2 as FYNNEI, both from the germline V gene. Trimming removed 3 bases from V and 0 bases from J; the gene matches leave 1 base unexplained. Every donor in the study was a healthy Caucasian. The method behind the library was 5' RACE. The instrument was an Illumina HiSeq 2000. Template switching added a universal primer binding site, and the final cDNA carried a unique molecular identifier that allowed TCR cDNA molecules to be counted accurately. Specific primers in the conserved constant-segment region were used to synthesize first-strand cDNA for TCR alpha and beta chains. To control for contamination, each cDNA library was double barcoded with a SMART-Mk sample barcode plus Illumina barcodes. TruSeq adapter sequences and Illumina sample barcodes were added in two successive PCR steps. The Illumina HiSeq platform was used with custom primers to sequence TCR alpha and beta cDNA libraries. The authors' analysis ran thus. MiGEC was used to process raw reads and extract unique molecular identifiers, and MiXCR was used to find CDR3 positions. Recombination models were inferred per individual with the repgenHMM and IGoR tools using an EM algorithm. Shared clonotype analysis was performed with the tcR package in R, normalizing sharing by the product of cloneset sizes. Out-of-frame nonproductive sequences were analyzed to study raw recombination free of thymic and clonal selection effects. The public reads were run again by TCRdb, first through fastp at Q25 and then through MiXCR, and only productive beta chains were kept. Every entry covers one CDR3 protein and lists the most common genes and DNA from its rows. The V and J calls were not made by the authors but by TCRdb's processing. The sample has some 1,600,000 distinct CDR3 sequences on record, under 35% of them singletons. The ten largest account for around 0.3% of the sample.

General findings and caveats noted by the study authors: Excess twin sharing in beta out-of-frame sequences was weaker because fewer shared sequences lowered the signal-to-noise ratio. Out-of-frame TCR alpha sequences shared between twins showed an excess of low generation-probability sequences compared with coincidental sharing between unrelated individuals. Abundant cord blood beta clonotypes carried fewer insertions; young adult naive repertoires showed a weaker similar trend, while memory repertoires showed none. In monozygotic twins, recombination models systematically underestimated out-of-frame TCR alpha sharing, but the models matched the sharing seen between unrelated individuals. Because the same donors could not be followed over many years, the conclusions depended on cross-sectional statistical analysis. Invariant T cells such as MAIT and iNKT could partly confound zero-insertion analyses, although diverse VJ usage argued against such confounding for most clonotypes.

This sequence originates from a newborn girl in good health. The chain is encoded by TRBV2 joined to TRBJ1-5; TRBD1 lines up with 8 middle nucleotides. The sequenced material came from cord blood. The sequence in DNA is TGTGCCAGCAGTGAGGGACAGGTTAGCAATCAGCCCCAGCATTTT. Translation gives CASSEGQVSNQPQHF.